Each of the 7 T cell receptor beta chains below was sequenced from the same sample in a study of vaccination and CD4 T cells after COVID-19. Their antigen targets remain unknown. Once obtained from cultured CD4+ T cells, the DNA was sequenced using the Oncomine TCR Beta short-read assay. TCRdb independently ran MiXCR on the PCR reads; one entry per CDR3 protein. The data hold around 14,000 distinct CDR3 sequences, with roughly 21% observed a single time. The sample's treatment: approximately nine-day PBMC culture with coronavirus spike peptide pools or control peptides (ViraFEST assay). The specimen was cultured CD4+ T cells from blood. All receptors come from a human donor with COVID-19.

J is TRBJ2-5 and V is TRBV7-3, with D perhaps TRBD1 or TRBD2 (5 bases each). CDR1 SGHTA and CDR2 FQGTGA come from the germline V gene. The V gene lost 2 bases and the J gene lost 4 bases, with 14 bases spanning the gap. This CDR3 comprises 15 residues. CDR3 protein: CASSLSGTVRETQYF. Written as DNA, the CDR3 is TGTGCCAGCAGCTTATCAGGGACGGTTAGAGAGACCCAGTACTTC.

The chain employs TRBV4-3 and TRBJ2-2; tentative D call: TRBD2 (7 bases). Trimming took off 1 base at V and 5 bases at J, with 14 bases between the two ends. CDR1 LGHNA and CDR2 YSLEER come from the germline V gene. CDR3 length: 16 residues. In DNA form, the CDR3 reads TGCGCCAGCAGCCAAGTTCTCGGGGGGCTTACCGGGGAGCTGTTTTTT. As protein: CASSQVLGGLTGELFF.

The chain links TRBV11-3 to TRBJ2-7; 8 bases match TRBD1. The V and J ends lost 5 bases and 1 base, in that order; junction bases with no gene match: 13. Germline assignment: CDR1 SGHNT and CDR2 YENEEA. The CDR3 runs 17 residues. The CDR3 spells CASSLRGETGASYEQYF. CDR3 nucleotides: TGTGCCAGCAGCCTACGAGGCGAGACAGGGGCGTCCTACGAGCAGTACTTC.

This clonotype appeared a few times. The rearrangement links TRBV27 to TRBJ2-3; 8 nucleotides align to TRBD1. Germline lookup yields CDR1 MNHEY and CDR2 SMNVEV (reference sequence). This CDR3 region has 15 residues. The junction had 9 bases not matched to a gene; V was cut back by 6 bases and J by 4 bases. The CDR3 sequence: CASRTTGGYADTQYF. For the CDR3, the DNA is TGTGCCAGCAGGACAACAGGGGGGTATGCAGATACGCAGTATTTT.

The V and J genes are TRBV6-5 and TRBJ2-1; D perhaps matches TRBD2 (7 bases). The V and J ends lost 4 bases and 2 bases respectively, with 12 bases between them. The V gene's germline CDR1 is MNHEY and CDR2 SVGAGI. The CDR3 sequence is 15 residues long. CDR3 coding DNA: TGTGCCAGCAGTTTCGAGGGGGGGCCCTACAATGAGCAGTTCTTC. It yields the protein CASSFEGGPYNEQFF.

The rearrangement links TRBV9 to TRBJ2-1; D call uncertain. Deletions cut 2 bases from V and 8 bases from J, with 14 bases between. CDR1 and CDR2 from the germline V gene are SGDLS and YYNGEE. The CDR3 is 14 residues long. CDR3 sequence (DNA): TGTGCCAGCAGCGTTTTACCCGAAGGCGATGAGCAGTTCTTC. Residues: CASSVLPEGDEQFF. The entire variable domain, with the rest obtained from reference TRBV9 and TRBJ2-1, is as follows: DSGVTQTPKHLITATGQRVTLRCSPRSGDLSVYWYQQSLDQGLQFLIQYYNGEERAKGNILERFSAQQFPDLHSELNLSSLELGDSALYFCASSVLPEGDEQFFGPGTRLTVL.

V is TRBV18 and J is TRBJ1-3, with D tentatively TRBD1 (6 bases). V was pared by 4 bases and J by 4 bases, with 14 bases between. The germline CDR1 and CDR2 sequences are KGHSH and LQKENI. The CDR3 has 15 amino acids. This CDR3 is CASSLGQLPGNTIYF. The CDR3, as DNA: TGTGCCAGCTCACTCGGACAGCTGCCCGGAAACACCATATATTTT.